This T cell receptor (beta chain) was captured by sequencing in a study of blood T cell repertoires in COVID-19. Looking at the study overall: Sites across the United States, Italy and Spain contributed samples from acute and convalescent COVID-19. From T cells, B-cell-depleted T cells, or PBMCs came the material, which was cDNA or gDNA.

The V gene's germline CDR1 is SGHAT and CDR2 FQNNGV. This CDR3 has 15 amino acids. With 4 bases clipped from V and 8 bases from J, the junction kept 10 bases outside the gene matches. Clones were read by immunoSEQ multiplex PCR, and TCRdb kept only the in-frame ones, dropping some. The sample holds fewer than 250,000 clones, 84% seen once. This rearrangement joins TRBV11-2 to TRBJ1-4; 7 bases align to TRBD1. This TCR was sampled from a woman in her seventies with active or convalescent COVID-19. Sequencing was carried out using peripheral blood. In nucleotides, the CDR3 is TGTGCCAGCAGCTCGTCAGACAGGGAAGGCGAAAAACTGTTTTTT. Protein: CASSSSDREGEKLFF. The full variable domain, with the rest looked up from reference TRBV11-2 and TRBJ1-4, is EAGVAQSPRYKIIEKRQSVAFWCNPISGHATLYWYQQILGQGPKLLIQFQNNGVVDDSQLPKDRFSAERLKGVDSTLKIQPAKLEDSAVYLCASSSSDREGEKLFFGSGTQLSVL.